This entry is about one TCR beta chain. V shed 5 bases and J 3 bases; nucleotides not matched to a gene: 6. The CDR3 is made up of 14 amino acids. Germline loops: CDR1 MGHRA, CDR2 YSYEKL. This sample was included in a study of blood T cell repertoires in COVID-19. The overall study: Italy, Spain and the United States were the sources of the convalescent and acute COVID-19 samples. Sample material is recorded as cDNA or gDNA derived from T cells, B-cell-depleted T cells, or PBMCs.

Original handling: Using reference gene primer amplification, nucleated cell counts were estimated. The method was immunoSEQ multiplex PCR; TCRdb's version includes in-frame clones alone and lacks a portion of them. V and J calls plus clone size are reproduced from that table; the DNA served to infer D and trimming. This sample yields about 160,000 clones, of which roughly 88% are seen a single time; more than 2% belongs to the top ten. Sequencing was carried out using peripheral blood. V is TRBV4-1 and J is TRBJ2-7, with 8 bases identical to TRBD2. The sequence derives from a man between 18 and 35 years old with acute or convalescent COVID-19. The CDR3 DNA reads as TGCGCCAGCAGCGGAACTAGCGGTAACTACGAGCAGTACTTC. This encodes CASSGTSGNYEQYF.